This T cell receptor beta chain was observed in a study of control samples from healthy donors and cancer patients. This clone has a single count. Only in-frame clones appear in the TCRdb table, and some are missing; sequencing was by immunoSEQ multiplex PCR. The sample lists about 160,000 clones, around 96% seen once, with approximately 1% in the top ten. Germline CDR1 reads MNHEY; CDR2 reads SVGAGI. V trimming: 2 bases; J trimming: 0 bases; junction bases outside the gene matches: 7. The CDR3 covers 16 residues. The rearrangement links TRBV6-5 to TRBJ2-7, with 7 bases aligning to TRBD1. Specimen: blood. The sequence derives from a woman in her 30s in good health. This CDR3 reads CASSYPGQQTSYEQYF. The CDR3, as DNA: TGTGCCAGCAGTTACCCGGGACAGCAGACCTCCTACGAGCAGTACTTC.